This entry lists 23 T cell receptor beta chains sequenced from one sample in a study of T-cell memory formation after mild COVID-19. TCRdb passed the 5' RACE reads through MiXCR, listing each CDR3 protein once. Among roughly 310,000 distinct CDR3 sequences listed, more than 15% were seen once. Sequenced sample: PBMCs or a T cell subset sorted from them (not recorded which). The source of these receptors is a man between 18 and 29 years old who had mild COVID-19 (a few samples of this study predate the infection). Cell type and time point are not known.

The table lists this clonotype with many counts. This sequence joins TRBV7-2 and TRBJ2-7, with D perhaps TRBD2 (6 bases). Trimming removed 5 bases from V and 0 bases from J, with 14 bases in between. Germline-derived CDR1 and CDR2 are SGHTA and FQGNSA. CDR3 length: 15 residues. The DNA of the CDR3 is TGTGCCAGCAGCCGGCCGGGACTTGGCTCCTACGAGCAGTACTTC. This gives the protein CASSRPGLGSYEQYF.

The chain joins TRBV6-2 or TRBV6-3 to TRBJ1-1, with D maybe TRBD1 (6 bases). The CDR3 covers 14 residues. CDR1 and CDR2 from the germline V gene are MNHEY and SVGEGT. The V end lost 6 bases, the J end lost 0 bases, and 11 bases lay between the germline ends. CDR3 sequence: CASRRDTLNTEAFF. The DNA for the CDR3 is TGTGCCAGCAGGAGGGACACCCTGAACACTGAAGCTTTCTTT.

V gene TRBV3-1 combines with J gene TRBJ1-3; D is unclear. V was pared by 1 base and J by 2 bases, with 9 bases between. This CDR3 spans 15 amino acids. Germline lookup yields CDR1 LGHDT and CDR2 YNNKEL (reference sequence). CDR3 residues: CASSQGSGTGNTIYF. CDR3 sequence (DNA): TGTGCCAGCAGCCAAGGTTCCGGAACTGGAAACACCATATATTTT.

This clonotype was observed a few times. The V call is TRBV19, the J call TRBJ1-1; D unclear. CDR1 LNHDA and CDR2 SQIVND come from the germline V gene (reference sequence). V was shortened by 0 bases and J by 5 bases, with 10 bases between the two germline ends. This CDR3 has 14 residues. The CDR3 sequence is CASSIDREVTEAFF. CDR3 coding DNA: TGTGCCAGTAGTATAGATCGGGAAGTGACTGAAGCTTTCTTT.

The chain carries TRBV11-2 and TRBJ2-1; 7 bases are a match to TRBD1. The CDR3 extends over 15 amino acids. The germline V gene encodes CDR1 SGHAT and CDR2 FQNNGV. After removal of 5 bases from V and 9 bases from J, the junction contained 13 bases not matched to a gene. DNA for the CDR3: TGTGCCAGCAGCCTCACAAGGGGGCGAGGAAGTGAGCAGTTCTTC. Protein product: CASSLTRGRGSEQFF.

The chain carries TRBV5-6 and TRBJ2-1; 7 bases match TRBD1. The V segment lost 4 bases and the J segment 7 bases; nucleotides outside the gene matches: 11. The CDR3 runs 15 residues. The germline CDR1 and CDR2 sequences are SGHDT and YYEEEE. As DNA, the CDR3 is TGTGCCAGCAGCCGGGACCCGGGACAGAGGAATGAGCAGTTCTTC. Amino acids: CASSRDPGQRNEQFF.

This CDR3 is CASSYWTGLSTDTQYF. CDR3 bases: TGCGCCAGCAGCTACTGGACAGGGCTAAGCACAGATACGCAGTATTTT. The chain links TRBV5-1 to TRBJ2-3, with TRBD1 matching over 8 bases. The CDR3 contains 16 residues. CDR1 SGHRS and CDR2 YFSETQ come from the germline V gene. Trimming removed 3 bases from V and 0 bases from J; junction bases left unmatched: 6.

This clonotype was picked up a small number of times. The V call is TRBV4-3, the J call TRBJ1-3; 9 bases match TRBD1. With V trimmed by 5 bases and J by 3 bases, 5 bases remained unmatched. The CDR3 runs to 15 residues. Germline loops: CDR1 LGHNA, CDR2 YSLEER. CDR3 bases: TGCGCCAGCAGCAAGGGACAGGGAAATGGAAACACCATATATTTT. Its protein product is CASSKGQGNGNTIYF.

The chain combines TRBV20-1 with TRBJ1-5, with D perhaps TRBD1 (6 bases). Germline V gene lookup returns CDR1 DFQATT and CDR2 SNEGSKA (reference sequence). V was trimmed by 6 bases and J by 0 bases, leaving 9 bases between them. This CDR3 comprises 13 residues. The DNA of the CDR3 is TGCAGTGCCGGGGGGCATAGCAATCAGCCCCAGCATTTT. Its translation: CSAGGHSNQPQHF.

This clonotype was observed at least ten times. The CDR3 protein is CASSFDSTSQYF. The CDR3 DNA reads TGTGCCAGCAGCTTTGACTCGACATCTCAGTATTTT. This rearrangement joins TRBV7-2 to TRBJ2-3; no clear D gene. With 3 bases removed from V and 12 bases from J, the gap between germline ends came to 13 bases. The CDR3 covers 12 residues. Germline loops: CDR1 SGHTA, CDR2 FQGNSA.

This clonotype was detected a few times. CDR3 bases: TGTGCCAGCAGTTTATCGTCCGGGACAGGGGGCAACATTCAGTACTTC. It codes for CASSLSSGTGGNIQYF. V gene TRBV6-5 combines with J gene TRBJ2-4; TRBD1 aligns across 12 bases. Trimming cost V 4 bases and J 7 bases; bases outside gene matches: 8. The CDR3 length is 16 residues. Germline V gene data show CDR1 as MNHEY and CDR2 as SVGAGI.

This clonotype was recorded a few times. V and J are TRBV7-2 and TRBJ2-1, with 15 bases fitting TRBD2. The CDR3 runs to 18 residues. The V segment lost 6 bases and the J segment 4 bases; nucleotides outside the gene matches: 10. In germline, CDR1 is SGHTA, CDR2 FQGNSA. The CDR3 here is CASSLGLAGGSRYNEQFF. The CDR3 coding sequence is TGTGCCAGCAGTCTCGGACTAGCGGGGGGGTCCCGTTACAATGAGCAGTTCTTC.

In this sample, this clonotype turned up many times. The chain has TRBV7-9 and TRBJ1-6; 7 nucleotides line up with TRBD1. CDR1 is SEHNR, CDR2 FQNEAQ, per germline (reference sequence). V lost 4 bases to trimming and J lost 9 bases; unmatched junction nucleotides: 12. This CDR3 contains 16 residues. For the CDR3, the DNA is TGTGCCAGCAGCTCCCGACAGGGCCCTCTGATTTCACCCCTCCACTTT. It specifies CASSSRQGPLISPLHF.

The V and J genes are TRBV9 and TRBJ1-2; tentative D call: TRBD1 (6 bases). The V gene lost 3 bases and the J gene lost 0 bases, with 12 bases spanning the gap. CDR3 size: 15 residues. Germline CDR1 SGDLS, CDR2 YYNGEE. CDR3 nucleotide sequence: TGTGCCAGCAGCGGGGGGGGCAGTCCTAACTATGGCTACACCTTC. It translates to CASSGGGSPNYGYTF.

This clonotype was counted many times. DNA for the CDR3: TGTGCCAGCAGTTTCCGACAGGGATACGAGCAGTACTTC. The encoded protein is CASSFRQGYEQYF. The rearrangement links TRBV27 to TRBJ2-7, with 7 bases that match TRBD1. This CDR3 is built from 13 residues. Germline CDR1 and CDR2: MNHEY and SMNVEV (reference sequence). Trimming at V came to 3 bases and at J to 4 bases, leaving 3 bases not matched to a gene.

Many counts were recorded for this clonotype. The chain is built from TRBV5-5 and TRBJ2-3; possibly TRBD1 for D (6 bases). V shed 6 bases and J shed 8 bases, with 31 bases lying between them. The CDR3 has 18 residues. CDR1 and CDR2 (germline): SGHKS, YYEKEE (reference sequence). The CDR3, as DNA: TGTGCCAGCAACGCTTTACCCCGGGACACCAGTATGGCTGGTACGCAGTATTTT. Translated, it gives CASNALPRDTSMAGTQYF.

This chain links TRBV6-1 with TRBJ2-7; 7 bases match TRBD2. J was trimmed by 6 bases and V by 6 bases; bases with no gene match: 11. This CDR3 has 14 residues. Germline V gene data show CDR1 as MNHNS and CDR2 as SASEGT. The CDR3 spells CASRRLAVGTEQYF. The CDR3 DNA sequence: TGTGCCAGCAGAAGACTAGCTGTCGGGACCGAGCAGTACTTC.

J is TRBJ2-1 and V is TRBV6-1, with D unresolved. CDR3 length: 15 residues. Per germline, CDR1 MNHNS and CDR2 SASEGT. The V end was cut by 3 bases, the J end by 4 bases, with 13 bases between. CDR3 protein: CASSESRIQYNEQFF. CDR3 DNA sequence: TGTGCCAGCAGTGAGTCGCGGATTCAATACAATGAGCAGTTCTTC.

The V call is TRBV19, the J call TRBJ2-1, with D unresolved. V was clipped by 1 base and J by 10 bases, with 5 bases between them. This CDR3 comprises 11 residues. Germline-derived CDR1 and CDR2 are LNHDA and SQIVND (reference sequence). CDR3 sequence (DNA): TGTGCCAGTAGTATAGGTTGGGAGCAGTTCTTC. Translated: CASSIGWEQFF.

This clonotype was seen repeatedly, ten times or more. The V call is TRBV28, the J call TRBJ2-6; the D is unclear. V lost 8 bases, J lost 0 bases, and 5 bases lay in between. This CDR3 region has 13 residues. Germline CDR1 and CDR2: MDHEN and SYDVKM. CDR3 in DNA: TGTGCCAGCCTTGGCTCTGGGGCCAACGTCCTGACTTTC. This translates into CASLGSGANVLTF.

V is TRBV7-2 and J is TRBJ1-6; unclear D gene. The germline V and J ends were trimmed by 6 bases and 11 bases, with 11 bases remaining between them. The CDR3 loop spans 12 amino acids. CDR1 and CDR2 (germline): SGHTA, FQGNSA. The CDR3, as DNA: TGTGCCAGCAGTGTTCAAAGGACACCCCTCCACTTT. Translated, it gives CASSVQRTPLHF.

This clonotype appeared many times. The chain carries TRBV5-1 and TRBJ2-1; D tentatively fits TRBD1 or TRBD2 (5 bases each). V was pared by 3 bases and J by 10 bases, with 8 bases between. There are 11 residues in the CDR3. Looked up from germline, CDR1 is SGHRS and CDR2 is YFSETQ. The CDR3, as DNA: TGCGCCAGCAGCTGGGACCTCGAGCAGTTCTTC. This translates into CASSWDLEQFF.

This clonotype was detected a few times. The chain joins TRBV6-5 to TRBJ2-1; D is unclear. The CDR3 sequence is 14 residues long. Germline lookup yields CDR1 MNHEY and CDR2 SVGAGI. The V end lost 6 bases, the J end lost 2 bases, and 11 bases lay between the germline ends. The CDR3 loop reads CASSSRTAYNEQFF. The CDR3 region has the DNA TGTGCCAGCAGCTCTAGAACTGCCTACAATGAGCAGTTCTTC.